The 9 T cell receptor beta chains below come from one sample, sequenced in a study of blood T cells in healthy people across ages. A second PCR, run for about 6 to 12 cycles, used a sample-barcoded 5' primer plus a J-beta primer mix. TCRdb called the 5' RACE reads again in MiXCR, with one record for every CDR3 protein. Seen here are 600,000 to 900,000 distinct CDR3 sequences, approximately 24% observed once, and the top ten hold around 3%. These data also featured in a second study, about T cells of mothers and their children.

The material sequenced was blood. The receptors shown here come from a boy between 5 and 17 years old in good health.

The V and J genes are TRBV10-3 and TRBJ1-2; 7 bases align to TRBD1. The germline gives CDR1 ENHRY, CDR2 SYGVKD. V lost 7 bases, J lost 2 bases, and 4 bases stayed unmatched. The length of the CDR3 is 13 residues. Here the CDR3 DNA reads TGTGCCATCACCGTACAGGGGAACTATGGCTACACCTTC. Protein sequence: CAITVQGNYGYTF.

The rearrangement joins TRBV12-3 or TRBV12-4 to TRBJ2-1; no clear D. This CDR3 spans 12 amino acids. V shed 1 base and J shed 13 bases, with 11 bases lying between them. The DNA for the CDR3 is TGTGCCAGCAGTTTAGTAGAATCCCGTCAGTTCTTC. Its translation: CASSLVESRQFF.

This chain connects TRBV12-3 or TRBV12-4 to TRBJ2-5; D not certain. The CDR3 is 13 amino acids. The V end was cut by 3 bases, the J end by 4 bases, with 9 bases between. The CDR3 reads CASSFAGPETQYF. In DNA form, the CDR3 reads TGTGCCAGCAGTTTCGCTGGACCAGAGACCCAGTACTTC.

This clonotype was counted a few times. The chain couples TRBV12-1 to TRBJ2-5; the D call of TRBD2 is as the table states it, not checked on the DNA. TRBV12-1 is designated a pseudogene. The CDR3 has 14 amino acids. The CDR3 reads CASSFVTSAKTQYF. CDR3 nucleotide sequence: TGTGCCAGCAGCTTTGTGACTAGCGCGAAGACCCAGTACTTC.

This chain connects TRBV9 to TRBJ1-4; D unclear. Germline CDR1 is SGDLS and CDR2 is YYNGEE. V was shortened by 0 bases and J by 2 bases, with 8 bases between the two germline ends. This CDR3 contains 15 residues. CDR3 loop: CASSVGGYTNEKLFF. CDR3 DNA: TGTGCCAGCAGCGTAGGAGGGTATACTAATGAAAAACTGTTTTTT.

This clonotype was observed a few times. The V and J genes are TRBV7-9 and TRBJ1-5; TRBD1 might be the D (6 bases). Germline CDR1 and CDR2: SEHNR and FQNEAQ (reference sequence). There are 12 residues in the CDR3. V lost 3 bases and J lost 9, with 9 bases in between. CDR3 in amino acids: CASSFEGVPQHF. In nucleotides, the CDR3 is TGTGCCAGCAGCTTTGAGGGGGTGCCCCAGCATTTT.

Points on this clonotype: A read error may produce the germline difference seen at one junction end. Here the CDR3 reads CASSLSTGTGWNF. CDR3 nucleotide sequence: TGTGCCAGCAGTCTTTCAACCGGGACAGGGTGGAATTTT. The chain has TRBV12-3 or TRBV12-4 and TRBJ2-3, with TRBD1 matching 9 bases. The CDR3 sequence is 13 residues long.

The chain joins TRBV4-1 to TRBJ2-7; perhaps TRBD1 as D (6 bases). Trimming left V 4 bases short and J 1 base short, with 17 bases between. From germline, CDR1 is MGHRA and CDR2 YSYEKL. The CDR3 is 16 amino acids. CDR3 sequence: CASSPFGQGLSYEQYF. As DNA, the CDR3 is TGCGCCAGCAGCCCGTTTGGGCAGGGGTTATCCTACGAGCAGTACTTC.

This chain connects TRBV19 to TRBJ2-3, with D hard to call. Trimming removed 2 bases at V and 2 bases at J, with 8 bases between. The CDR3 consists of 14 residues. Germline V CDR1 and CDR2: LNHDA, SQIVND (reference sequence). This CDR3 reads CASSISFLTDTQYF. CDR3 coding DNA: TGTGCCAGTAGTATATCGTTCCTCACAGATACGCAGTATTTT.